The 4 T cell receptor beta chains below all came from one sample that was sequenced in a study of CD8 T cells in Susac syndrome. A quantity of about 0.45 to 1 ug RNA underwent reverse transcription using random hexamers. TCRdb itself ran the immunoSEQ multiplex PCR reads through MiXCR, one entry per CDR3 protein. The sample records around 300,000 distinct CDR3 sequences, 85% being singletons. Sequences were obtained from CD8+ T cells from PBMCs. The receptors shown here come from a human donor with multiple sclerosis.

V and J are TRBV12-5 and TRBJ2-2; D is possibly TRBD1 (5 bases). This CDR3 is 15 amino acids long. Per the germline V gene, CDR1 is LGHNT and CDR2 is FRNRAP. With 3 bases removed from V and 0 bases from J, the gap between germline ends came to 8 bases. As DNA, the CDR3 is TGTGCTAGTGGTTTTCAGGGTCCGAACACCGGGGAGCTGTTTTTT. It translates to CASGFQGPNTGELFF.

The chain has TRBV28 and TRBJ2-4; 12 positions match TRBD2. CDR1 and CDR2 from the germline V gene are MDHEN and SYDVKM. Trimming cost V 6 bases and J 8 bases; bases outside gene matches: 14. The CDR3 runs 17 residues. The DNA for the CDR3 is TGTGCCAGCAGGTACGCTAGCGGGAGGGCCCCAGTGTACATTCAGTACTTC. The encoded protein is CASRYASGRAPVYIQYF.

This rearrangement joins TRBV6-1 to TRBJ1-2; 8 bases align to TRBD1. This CDR3 contains 18 residues. Trimming removed 6 bases from V and 2 bases from J; junction bases left unmatched: 17. Germline V lookup: CDR1 MNHNS, CDR2 SASEGT. The CDR3 is CASSRLGQGARGNYGYTF. The CDR3 nucleotides are TGTGCCAGCAGCCGCCTCGGACAGGGCGCGAGGGGCAACTATGGCTACACCTTC.

The J gene is TRBJ1-1, the V gene TRBV30; D is perhaps TRBD1 (6 bases). Germline CDR1 GTSNPN, CDR2 SVGIG (reference sequence). Trimming pared 3 bases from V and 6 bases from J, leaving 17 bases between. The CDR3 runs to 14 residues. In nucleotides, the CDR3 is TGTGCCTGGAGAAGGGCAGGGGAAATTTCTGAAGCTTTCTTT. Encoded protein: CAWRRAGEISEAFF.